The following is a T cell receptor (beta chain) sequence with its context. The data belong to a study of OX40 agonist ivuxolimab in advanced cancers. V was clipped by 6 bases and J by 1 base; unmatched bases: 6. Germline lookup yields CDR1 SEHNR and CDR2 FQNEAQ (reference sequence). The CDR3 extends over 16 amino acids. Sequencing was performed with immunoSEQ multiplex PCR; in TCRdb, only in-frame clones are kept and a portion is missing. The sample has tens of thousands of clones, roughly 90% seen once. The clonotype originates from an adult with an advanced solid tumor such as melanoma, head and neck, liver or kidney cancer. Material: CD4+ or CD8+ T cells sorted from blood, obtained in a trial of the OX40 agonist ivuxolimab. The V call is TRBV7-9, the J call TRBJ2-3; 11 positions agree with TRBD2. The CDR3 nucleotides read TGTGCCAGCAGGGCCCTAGCGGGGGGCGGCACAGATACGCAGTATTTT. Its protein product is CASRALAGGGTDTQYF.